Below, 32 T cell receptor beta chains from the same sample are listed, as sequenced in a study of blood T cell repertoires in COVID-19. Sequencing was performed with immunoSEQ multiplex PCR; in TCRdb, only in-frame clones are kept and a portion is missing. This sample has around 110,000 clones; 86% occur once, and the top ten carry roughly 4%. Sequencing was carried out using peripheral blood. The receptor set was obtained from a middle-aged man with acute or convalescent COVID-19.

This rearrangement joins TRBV15 to TRBJ1-4, with D perhaps matching TRBD1 (5 bases). Germline lookup yields CDR1 LNHNV and CDR2 YYDKDF (reference sequence). The CDR3 length is 16 residues. V was pared by 3 bases and J by 4 bases, with 15 bases between. The CDR3 DNA reads TGTGCCACCAGCAGGGTGGGGGGGACGGGTAATGAAAAACTGTTTTTT. Encoded protein: CATSRVGGTGNEKLFF.

The V and J genes are TRBV9 and TRBJ2-7; the match to TRBD1 covers 7 bases. This CDR3 contains 14 residues. V shed 0 bases, J shed 4 bases, and the junction held 4 bases outside the gene matches. CDR1 is SGDLS, CDR2 YYNGEE, per germline. CDR3 protein: CASSVGTGEYEQYF. The CDR3 nucleotides read TGTGCCAGCAGCGTAGGGACAGGTGAATACGAGCAGTACTTC.

This chain uses TRBV4-3 with TRBJ1-2; D is ambiguous. V was trimmed by 0 bases and J by 2 bases, leaving 10 bases between them. Germline V lookup: CDR1 LGHNA, CDR2 YSLEER. This CDR3 has 15 amino acids. The DNA for the CDR3 is TGCGCCAGCAGCCAAGATGAACAGATGAACTATGGCTACACCTTC. It codes for CASSQDEQMNYGYTF.

CDR3 coding DNA: TGTGCCAGCAGTTTCCGAACAGGGGGCGCGGAGTACGAGCAGTACTTC. Its protein is CASSFRTGGAEYEQYF. The chain links TRBV6-2 or TRBV6-3 to TRBJ2-7, with 9 bases lining up with TRBD1. The CDR3 totals 16 residues. In germline, CDR1 is MNHEY, CDR2 SVGEGT. V lost 4 bases and J lost 4; bases outside the gene matches: 11.

The chain recombines TRBV7-6 with TRBJ1-4; 9 bases map to TRBD1. The germline V gene encodes CDR1 SGHVS and CDR2 FNYEAQ. The junction had 23 bases not matched to a gene; V was cut back by 1 base and J by 5 bases. CDR3 length: 22 amino acids. The CDR3 loop reads CASSLDPVGTGNQPRTNEKLFF. The CDR3 nucleotides are TGTGCCAGCAGCTTAGATCCCGTTGGGACAGGGAACCAACCGAGGACGAATGAAAAACTGTTTTTT. Full variable domain (outside the CDR3, taken from reference TRBV7-6 and TRBJ1-4): GAGVSQSPRYKVTKRGQDVALRCDPISGHVSLYWYRQALGQGPEFLTYFNYEAQQDKSGLPNDRFSAERPEGSISTLTIQRTEQRDSAMYRCASSLDPVGTGNQPRTNEKLFFGSGTQLSVL.

The chain carries TRBV30 and TRBJ1-2; 8 bases agree with TRBD1. Germline assignment: CDR1 GTSNPN and CDR2 SVGIG (reference sequence). V lost 4 bases, J lost 2 bases, and 3 bases stayed unmatched. This CDR3 has 13 amino acids. CDR3 in DNA: TGTGCCTGGAACGGACAGGGAAACTATGGCTACACCTTC. Translating it yields CAWNGQGNYGYTF. Using reference TRBV30 and TRBJ1-2 for the parts outside the CDR3, the full variable domain is SQTIHQWPATLVQPVGSPLSLECTVEGTSNPNLYWYRQAAGRGLQLLFYSVGIGQISSEVPQNLSASRPQDRQFILSSKKLLLSDSGFYLCAWNGQGNYGYTFGSGTRLTVV.

V is TRBV30 and J is TRBJ1-5; D is perhaps TRBD1 (5 bases). Germline V CDR1 and CDR2: GTSNPN, SVGIG (reference sequence). The CDR3 contains 13 residues. Trimming shortened V by 7 bases and J by 2 bases, and 12 bases separated the two germline ends. The CDR3 sequence is CALDVTGNQPQHF. CDR3 sequence (DNA): TGTGCCTTGGACGTGACAGGCAATCAGCCCCAGCATTTT.

The chain uses TRBV3-1 (or the pseudogene TRBV3-2) and TRBJ1-6; 10 bases align to TRBD1. The CDR3 contains 14 residues. Looked up from germline, CDR1 is LGHDT and CDR2 is YNNKEL (reference sequence). Trimming cost V 6 bases and J 9 bases; bases outside gene matches: 5. The CDR3 here is CASSRDRGSSPLHF. CDR3 sequence (DNA): TGTGCCAGCAGTCGGGACAGGGGAAGTTCACCCCTCCACTTT.

This clone appeared a single time. The chain uses TRBV6-1 and TRBJ2-1; weak D call: TRBD1 (6 bases). V lost 2 bases and J 0 bases, leaving 14 bases between the germline ends. The CDR3 contains 17 residues. Looked up from germline, CDR1 is MNHNS and CDR2 is SASEGT. The CDR3 is CASSERGHRSSYNEQFF. In nucleotides, the CDR3 is TGTGCCAGCAGTGAACGGGGACACCGGAGCTCCTACAATGAGCAGTTCTTC.

The rearrangement uses TRBV19 and TRBJ1-2; possible D gene TRBD1, 5 bases. CDR3 size: 15 residues. The V end was cut by 5 bases, the J end by 4 bases, with 17 bases between. Germline lookup yields CDR1 LNHDA and CDR2 SQIVND (reference sequence). CDR3 nucleotides: TGTGCCAGTAGTGCAGGCGGGGACTCTGGCTATGGCTACACCTTC. Its translation is CASSAGGDSGYGYTF.

This chain's CDR3 is CASSSDRGCGNTIYF. The CDR3 coding sequence is TGTGCCAGCAGTTCGGACAGGGGTTGTGGAAACACCATATATTTT. The chain employs TRBV6-7 and TRBJ1-3, with 9 bases that match TRBD1. TRBV6-7 is flagged as an ORF with uncertain function. The V gene end was trimmed by 4 bases and the J gene end by 3 bases; junction bases not matched to a gene: 4. The CDR3 consists of 15 residues.

The genes are TRBV9 and TRBJ2-1, with 10 positions matching TRBD1. CDR1 and CDR2 (germline): SGDLS, YYNGEE. The CDR3 is 16 amino acids. Trimming cost V 3 bases and J 0 bases; bases outside gene matches: 3. The CDR3 spells CASSGQGASSYNEQFF. Written as DNA, the CDR3 is TGTGCCAGCAGCGGACAGGGGGCAAGCTCCTACAATGAGCAGTTCTTC.

This sequence joins TRBV6-7 and TRBJ1-2; 7 bases agree with TRBD1. TRBV6-7 is treated as an ORF (open reading frame) with a function not yet certain. V lost 4 bases, J lost 10 bases, and 9 bases stayed unmatched. This CDR3 has 13 residues. In DNA form, the CDR3 reads TGTGCCAGCAGTTCCGACAGGGACCTCCTCTACACCTTC. Its protein product is CASSSDRDLLYTF.

V is TRBV3-1 (or the pseudogene TRBV3-2) and J is TRBJ2-3, with TRBD2 matching 9 bases. Per the germline V gene, CDR1 is LGHDT and CDR2 is YNNKEL (reference sequence). V shed 4 bases, J shed 4 bases, and the junction held 3 bases outside the gene matches. The CDR3 spans 14 residues. CDR3 loop: CASSLSGSADTQYF. The CDR3 nucleotides are TGTGCCAGCAGCCTTAGCGGGAGCGCAGATACGCAGTATTTT.

The chain uses TRBV29-1 and TRBJ1-1; tentatively, D is TRBD1 (5 bases). Germline V lookup: CDR1 SQVTM, CDR2 ANQGSEA. V shed 1 base and J shed 7 bases, with 13 bases lying between them. The CDR3 has 13 amino acids. The CDR3 spells CSVEAGLWVEAFF. CDR3 nucleotide sequence: TGCAGCGTTGAAGCAGGGTTATGGGTTGAAGCTTTCTTT.

The CDR3 loop reads CASLGDPGTEAFF. As DNA, the CDR3 is TGTGCCAGCCTCGGCGATCCGGGCACTGAAGCTTTCTTT. V usage is TRBV6-6 and J usage is TRBJ1-1; D is uncertain. V was pared by 8 bases and J by 4 bases, with 14 bases between. There are 13 residues in the CDR3. Germline values: CDR1 MNHNY, CDR2 SVGAGI (reference sequence).

This chain links TRBV29-1 with TRBJ2-1; D is possibly TRBD2 (6 bases). V lost 7 bases and J 0 bases, leaving 10 bases between the germline ends. CDR3 size: 13 residues. Looked up from germline, CDR1 is SQVTM and CDR2 is ANQGSEA. The CDR3 bases are TGCAGCGGGCGGGGTTTCTCCTACAATGAGCAGTTCTTC. Translation: CSGRGFSYNEQFF.

The chain combines TRBV30 with TRBJ1-4; the D is unclear. The CDR3 runs 15 residues. Trimming left V 2 bases short and J 5 bases short, with 15 bases between. Per the germline V gene, CDR1 is GTSNPN and CDR2 is SVGIG (reference sequence). The CDR3 DNA is TGTGCCTGGAGTACTAGACACGGGTTGAATGAAAAACTGTTTTTT. Translating it yields CAWSTRHGLNEKLFF.

This clone came up a few times. This chain links TRBV19 with TRBJ1-1; D gene ambiguous. V lost 5 bases, J lost 0 bases, and 16 bases lay in between. Looked up from germline, CDR1 is LNHDA and CDR2 is SQIVND (reference sequence). The CDR3 runs to 16 residues. The CDR3: CASSPILGSMNTEAFF. The CDR3 coding sequence is TGTGCCAGTAGTCCTATTCTGGGGAGTATGAACACTGAAGCTTTCTTT.

On this clone: Other DNA sequences within the sample encode an identical CDR3. V and J are TRBV3-1 (or the pseudogene TRBV3-2) and TRBJ1-1, with TRBD1 matching 7 bases. Germline V gives CDR1 LGHDT, CDR2 YNNKEL (reference sequence). Trimming removed 4 bases from V and 5 bases from J; junction bases left unmatched: 7. The CDR3 extends over 14 amino acids. In nucleotides, the CDR3 is TGTGCCAGCAGCCCAGGAGGGGACAGAACTGAAGCTTTCTTT. Amino acids: CASSPGGDRTEAFF.

This chain links TRBV30 with TRBJ1-2; 8 positions match TRBD1. The V and J ends lost 3 bases and 1 base, in that order; junction bases with no gene match: 7. Per the germline V gene, CDR1 is GTSNPN and CDR2 is SVGIG (reference sequence). There are 15 residues in the CDR3. This chain's CDR3 is CAWSSMTGVNYGYTF. CDR3 bases: TGTGCCTGGAGCAGCATGACAGGGGTTAACTATGGCTACACCTTC.

The chain employs TRBV29-1 and TRBJ2-2, with D uncertain. In germline, CDR1 is SQVTM, CDR2 ANQGSEA. The germline V and J ends were trimmed by 5 bases and 1 base, with 5 bases remaining between them. The CDR3 consists of 12 residues. The CDR3 DNA is TGCAGCGTTTACAGGAACACCGGGGAGCTGTTTTTT. Translation gives CSVYRNTGELFF.

V usage is TRBV5-1 and J usage is TRBJ1-1, with D perhaps matching TRBD1 (5 bases). The CDR3 has 14 residues. Trimming removed 0 bases from V and 0 bases from J, with 6 bases in between. Germline CDR1 and CDR2: SGHRS and YFSETQ. CDR3 sequence reads: CASSLGGMNTEAFF. As DNA, the CDR3 is TGCGCCAGCAGCTTGGGGGGCATGAACACTGAAGCTTTCTTT.

The CDR3 is CASSSGLAGANEQFF. The CDR3 nucleotides read TGCGCCAGCAGCTCGGGACTAGCGGGAGCCAATGAGCAGTTCTTC. The chain joins TRBV5-1 to TRBJ2-1; 14 bases agree with TRBD2. Losses at the gene ends were 3 bases for V and 6 bases for J; bases not matched to a gene: 2. The CDR3 covers 15 residues. From germline, CDR1 is SGHRS and CDR2 YFSETQ.

This clone was detected only a few times. The chain combines TRBV30 with TRBJ1-2; the D gene is possibly TRBD1 (5 bases). The CDR3 sequence is 14 residues long. V lost 2 bases and J 1 base, leaving 11 bases between the germline ends. CDR1 is GTSNPN, CDR2 SVGIG, per germline (reference sequence). The CDR3 loop is CAWSKGDHNYGYTF. CDR3 nucleotide sequence: TGTGCCTGGAGTAAAGGGGATCATAACTATGGCTACACCTTC.

This clone was observed once. The chain carries TRBV7-9 and TRBJ1-1, with D perhaps TRBD1 (6 bases). CDR3 length: 17 amino acids. CDR1 is SEHNR and CDR2 is FQNEAQ in the germline V gene (reference sequence). V dropped 10 bases and J dropped 4 bases, with 28 bases sitting between them. CDR3 coding DNA: TGTGCCACAAACCGTTGGGGGCGCCAGTTCTTAGGCACTGAAGCTTTCTTT. As protein: CATNRWGRQFLGTEAFF.

The V and J genes are TRBV4-3 and TRBJ2-5; tentatively, D is TRBD1 (6 bases). The CDR3 is 17 residues long. V dropped 2 bases and J dropped 2 bases, with 18 bases sitting between them. Germline V gene lookup returns CDR1 LGHNA and CDR2 YSLEER. The CDR3 DNA reads TGCGCCAGCAGCCAATCAACAGGGTTGGTCATTCAAGAGACCCAGTACTTC. Residues: CASSQSTGLVIQETQYF.

This chain connects TRBV19 to TRBJ1-3; 10 bases fit TRBD1. Per germline, CDR1 LNHDA and CDR2 SQIVND (reference sequence). After removal of 4 bases from V and 8 bases from J, the junction contained 11 bases not matched to a gene. The CDR3 totals 16 residues. The CDR3 here is CASSTWGQGNQDTIYF. In DNA, the CDR3 is TGTGCCAGTAGTACCTGGGGACAGGGGAATCAAGACACCATATATTTT.

CDR3 nucleotides: TGTGCCGTCGGGGGGGGAGAGGCAGAGACCCAGTACTTC. It translates to CAVGGGEAETQYF. This chain joins TRBV10-3 and TRBJ2-5, with TRBD2 matching 8 bases. J lost 4 bases, V lost 11 bases, and 9 bases had no gene match. The CDR3 contains 13 residues. CDR1 and CDR2 from the germline V gene are ENHRY and SYGVKD.

This chain uses TRBV3-1 (or the pseudogene TRBV3-2) with TRBJ2-1, with unresolved D. Deletions cut 5 bases from V and 10 bases from J, with 15 bases between. Germline V gives CDR1 LGHDT, CDR2 YNNKEL (reference sequence). The CDR3 contains 13 residues. In nucleotides, the CDR3 is TGTGCCAGCAGCGATCAACCTAATGAGGAGCAGTTCTTC. It yields the protein CASSDQPNEEQFF.

The chain combines TRBV7-2 with TRBJ2-3; 9 nucleotides line up with TRBD2. Germline V CDR1 and CDR2: SGHTA, FQGNSA. Trimming took 1 base from V and 5 from J; bases not matched to a gene: 4. The CDR3 covers 15 residues. The CDR3 is CASSLVAGARDTQYF. CDR3 in DNA: TGTGCCAGCAGCTTAGTAGCGGGAGCAAGAGATACGCAGTATTTT.

This chain uses TRBV6-1 with TRBJ1-1; no definite D call. The ends were cut back, 2 bases at V and 5 bases at J, with 12 bases in the middle. The germline CDR1 and CDR2 sequences are MNHNS and SASEGT. The CDR3 spans 14 residues. The CDR3 is CASSERRLGTEAFF. CDR3 in DNA: TGTGCCAGCAGTGAAAGGAGGTTAGGGACTGAAGCTTTCTTT.